The clone carrying this TCR beta chain was observed a few times. Both 60 Vbeta primers and 13 Jbeta primers went into the PCR. Libraries were prepared by immunoSEQ multiplex PCR; TCRdb keeps only in-frame clonotypes and omits some of them. The table has 110,000 to 150,000 clones, roughly three quarters seen once. The CDR3 spans 16 residues. CDR1 is SGHDT, CDR2 YYEEEE, per germline. These data belong to a study of cytomegalovirus exposure and HLA in healthy donors. The sequence was obtained from a man aged 18 to 30 in good health and CMV-seronegative. The chain has TRBV5-6 and TRBJ2-5; maybe TRBD2 (6 bases). The tail of the sequence fits TRBJ2-7 better, so the J call may be wrong. The source material was PBMCs. CDR3 DNA sequence: TGTGCCAGCAGCGGCCATTGGGGGGAAAGCTCCTACGAGCAGTACTTC. As protein: CASSGHWGESSYEQYF.